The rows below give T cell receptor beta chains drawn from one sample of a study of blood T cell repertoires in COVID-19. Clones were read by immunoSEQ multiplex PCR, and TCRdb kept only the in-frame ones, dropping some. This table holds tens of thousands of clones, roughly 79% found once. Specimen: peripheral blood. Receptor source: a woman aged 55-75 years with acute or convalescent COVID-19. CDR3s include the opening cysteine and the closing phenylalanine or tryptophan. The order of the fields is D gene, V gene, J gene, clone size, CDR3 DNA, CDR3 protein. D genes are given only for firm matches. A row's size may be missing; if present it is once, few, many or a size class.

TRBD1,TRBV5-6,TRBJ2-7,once,TGTGCCAGCAGCTTTCCGCCACAGGGGGTGTCCTACGAGCAGTACTTC,CASSFPPQGVSYEQYF
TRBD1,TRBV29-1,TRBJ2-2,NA,TGCAGCGTCCCGGGACAGGGGGGAAACACCGGGGAGCTGTTTTTT,CSVPGQGGNTGELFF
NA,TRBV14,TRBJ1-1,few,TGTGCCAGCAGCCAAGTAATGAACACTGAAGCTTTCTTT,CASSQVMNTEAFF
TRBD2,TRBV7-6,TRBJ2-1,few,TGTGCCAGCAGCTTAGCTAAAGGACTAGCGGGCCGTCGGAATGAGCAGTTCTTC,CASSLAKGLAGRRNEQFF
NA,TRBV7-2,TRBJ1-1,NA,TGTGCCAGCAGCTTAGTTGGTGGGGGCCTGAACACTGAAGCTTTCTTT,CASSLVGGGLNTEAFF
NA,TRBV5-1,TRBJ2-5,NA,TGCGCCAGCAGCCAGGGGTCGGGGAACCAAGAGACCCAGTACTTC,CASSQGSGNQETQYF
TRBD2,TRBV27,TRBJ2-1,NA,TGTGCCAGCAGTGTGGGACTAGGAGGCTTCAATGAGCAGTTCTTC,CASSVGLGGFNEQFF
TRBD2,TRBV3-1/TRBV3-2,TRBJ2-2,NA,TGTGCCAGCAGCCTCATAGCGGGAGGAAACGGGGAGCTGTTTTTT,CASSLIAGGNGELFF
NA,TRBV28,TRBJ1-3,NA,TGTGCCAGCAGTCCTCCCGTTCGTGGAAACACCATATATTTT,CASSPPVRGNTIYF
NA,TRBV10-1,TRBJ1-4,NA,TGCGCCAGCAGCGATCATCTTCCAGGGGAGGGGAATGAAAAACTGTTTTTT,CASSDHLPGEGNEKLFF
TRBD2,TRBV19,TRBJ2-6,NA,TGTGCCAGCCGGGGGGGCCCTATCGGCTCTGGGGCCAACGTCCTGACTTTC,CASRGGPIGSGANVLTF
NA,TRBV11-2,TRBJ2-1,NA,TGTGCCGCGGGTGACGGTCCAGCGAATGAGCAGTTCTTC,CAAGDGPANEQFF
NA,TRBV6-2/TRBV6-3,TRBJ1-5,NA,TGTGCCAGCAGTTACACCCAGGGTAGCAATCAGCCCCAGCATTTT,CASSYTQGSNQPQHF
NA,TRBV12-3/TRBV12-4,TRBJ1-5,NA,TGTGCCAGCAGTTTACAGGAAAATCAGCCCCAGCATTTT,CASSLQENQPQHF
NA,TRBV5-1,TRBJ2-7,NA,TGCGCCAGCAGCTTGGAACAGTCCTACGAGCAGTACTTC,CASSLEQSYEQYF
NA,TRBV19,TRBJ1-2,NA,TGTGCCAGTAGTACCGAAACCCGACAGCCCTATGGCTACACCTTC,CASSTETRQPYGYTF
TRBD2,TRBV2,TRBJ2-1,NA,TGTGCCAGCAGTGAAGTTGGTAGCGGGAGTGGTAATGAGCAGTTCTTC,CASSEVGSGSGNEQFF
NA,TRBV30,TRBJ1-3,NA,TGTGCCTGGACGCAGGGAAACTCTGGAAACACCATATATTTT,CAWTQGNSGNTIYF
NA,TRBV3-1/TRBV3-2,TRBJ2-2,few,TGTGCCAGCAGCAACTCATACACCGGGGAGCTGTTTTTT,CASSNSYTGELFF
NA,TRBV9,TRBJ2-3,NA,TGTGCCAGCAGCGTAGGACATCAGGGCGTAGGTACGCAGTATTTT,CASSVGHQGVGTQYF
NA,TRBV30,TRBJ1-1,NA,TGTGCCTGGAGTGTGGGCAGAACATTCCCCATCCTGAACACTGAAGCTTTCTTT,CAWSVGRTFPILNTEAFF
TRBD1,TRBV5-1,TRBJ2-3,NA,TGCGCCAGTTTGTCCGGGACAGGGCTCACAGATACGCAGTATTTT,CASLSGTGLTDTQYF
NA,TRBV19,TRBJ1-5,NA,TGTGCCAGTAGTATGAGGCAGCCGGATCAGCCCCAGCATTTT,CASSMRQPDQPQHF